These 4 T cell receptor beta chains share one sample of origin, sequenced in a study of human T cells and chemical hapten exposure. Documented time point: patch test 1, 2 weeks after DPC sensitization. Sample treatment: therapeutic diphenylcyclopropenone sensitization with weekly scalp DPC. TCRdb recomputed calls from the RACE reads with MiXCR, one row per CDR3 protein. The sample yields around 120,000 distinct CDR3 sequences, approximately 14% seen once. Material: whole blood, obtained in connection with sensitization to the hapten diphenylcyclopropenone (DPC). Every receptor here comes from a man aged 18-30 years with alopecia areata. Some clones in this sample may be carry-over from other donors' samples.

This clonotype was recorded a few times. The CDR3 DNA follows: TGCAGTGCGGCAGAGCCAATAAACTATGGCTACACCTTC. Encoded protein: CSAAEPINYGYTF. The chain employs TRBV20-1 and TRBJ1-2, with unresolved D. V gave up 6 bases and J gave up 2 bases, with 13 bases separating them. This CDR3 has 13 residues. Looked up from germline, CDR1 is DFQATT and CDR2 is SNEGSKA (reference sequence).

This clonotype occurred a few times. The CDR3 coding sequence is TGTGCCAGCAGCCCACGACTCGGATCAATCAACTACGAGCAGTACTTC. Protein: CASSPRLGSINYEQYF. The V call is TRBV11-2, the J call TRBJ2-7, with no clear D. The V and J ends lost 5 bases and 3 bases respectively, with 20 bases between them. Per germline, CDR1 SGHAT and CDR2 FQNNGV. The CDR3 runs to 16 residues.

In DNA, the CDR3 is TGTGCCAGCAGTTACTACAGAGGAGGCAATCAGCCCCAGCATTTT. Its translation is CASSYYRGGNQPQHF. The chain carries TRBV6-5 and TRBJ1-5; D is ambiguous. Trimming stripped 1 base from V and 2 bases from J, with 9 bases between. The CDR3 runs to 15 residues. In germline, CDR1 is MNHEY, CDR2 SVGAGI.

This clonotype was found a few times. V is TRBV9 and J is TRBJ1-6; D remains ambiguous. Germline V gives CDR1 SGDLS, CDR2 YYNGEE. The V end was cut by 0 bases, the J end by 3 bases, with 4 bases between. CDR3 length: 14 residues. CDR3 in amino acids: CASSVGLYNSPLHF. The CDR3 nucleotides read TGTGCCAGCAGCGTAGGGCTCTATAATTCACCCCTCCACTTT.